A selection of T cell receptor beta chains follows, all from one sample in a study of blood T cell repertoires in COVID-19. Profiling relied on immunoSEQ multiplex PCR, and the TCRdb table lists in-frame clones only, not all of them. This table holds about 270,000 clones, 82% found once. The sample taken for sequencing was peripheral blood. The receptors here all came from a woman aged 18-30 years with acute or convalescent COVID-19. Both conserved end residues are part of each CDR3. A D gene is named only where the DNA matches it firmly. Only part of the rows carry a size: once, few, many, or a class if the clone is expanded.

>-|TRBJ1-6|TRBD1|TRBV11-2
TGTGCCAGCAGCTCCCCCGGGACAGTGAATTCACCCCTCCACTTT
CASSSPGTVNSPLHF
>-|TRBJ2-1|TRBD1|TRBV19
TGTGCCAGTAGTGAAACAGGGGGCAGGCACAATGAGCAGTTCTTC
CASSETGGRHNEQFF
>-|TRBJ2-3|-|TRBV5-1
TGCGCCAGCAGCTTGGTACTGGCAGGGCTCACAGATACGCAGTATTTT
CASSLVLAGLTDTQYF
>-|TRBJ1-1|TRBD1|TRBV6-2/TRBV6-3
TGTGCCAGCAGTTACTCGATAGGGGGCCTCATGAACACTGAAGCTTTCTTT
CASSYSIGGLMNTEAFF
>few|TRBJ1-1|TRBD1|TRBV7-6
TGTGCCAGCAGCTTAAACCCGGGACAGGGACTGAACACTGAAGCTTTCTTT
CASSLNPGQGLNTEAFF
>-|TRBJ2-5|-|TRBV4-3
TGCGCCAGCAGCCAAGCCCGGTCAAAAGAGACCCAGTACTTC
CASSQARSKETQYF
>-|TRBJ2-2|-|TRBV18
TGTGCCAGCTCACCTCAGCGGAGGGACACCGGGGAGCTGTTTTTT
CASSPQRRDTGELFF
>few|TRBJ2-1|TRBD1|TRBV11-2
TGTGCCAGCAGCTTACAGGGGGCCGCGTACAATGAGCAGTTCTTC
CASSLQGAAYNEQFF
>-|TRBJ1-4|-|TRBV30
TGTGCCGGAACGGACAGAGCCTATGAAAAACTGTTTTTT
CAGTDRAYEKLFF
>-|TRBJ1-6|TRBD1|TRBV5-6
TGTGCCAGCAGCTTGATTCAGGGGGTGGGTCCCCTCCACTTT
CASSLIQGVGPLHF
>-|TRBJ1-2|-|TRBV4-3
TGCGCCAGCAGCCAAGTGGGACTTTATGGCTACACCTTC
CASSQVGLYGYTF
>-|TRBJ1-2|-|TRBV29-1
TGCAGCGTTGATTCGGGTAACTATGGCTACACCTTC
CSVDSGNYGYTF
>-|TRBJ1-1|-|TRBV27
TGTGCCAGCAGTTTGACACCCAACACTGAAGCTTTCTTT
CASSLTPNTEAFF
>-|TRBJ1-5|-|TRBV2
TGTGCCAGCAGTGATGTCAGGGGTAGCAATCAGCCCCAGCATTTT
CASSDVRGSNQPQHF
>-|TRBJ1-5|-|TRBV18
TGTGCCAGCTCACTAACCGGACAGACAGATCTTAGCAATCAGCCCCAGCATTTT
CASSLTGQTDLSNQPQHF
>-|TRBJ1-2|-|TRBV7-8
TGTGCCAGCAGCCAAGGTGAGGTTGGCTACACCTTC
CASSQGEVGYTF
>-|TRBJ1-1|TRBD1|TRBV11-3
TGTGCCAGCAGCCCTACTACAGGGGGCGAGGGGAACACTGAAGCTTTCTTT
CASSPTTGGEGNTEAFF
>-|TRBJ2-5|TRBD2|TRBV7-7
TGTGCTAGCAGCTTATCTGCGGGAGGCATCCAAGAGACCCAGTACTTC
CASSLSAGGIQETQYF
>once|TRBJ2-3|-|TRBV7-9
TGTGCCAGCAGCCCTAACACAGATACGCAGTATTTT
CASSPNTDTQYF
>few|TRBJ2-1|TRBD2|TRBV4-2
TGTGCCAGCAGCGACGGACTAGCGGGGTCTAATGAGCAGTTCTTC
CASSDGLAGSNEQFF
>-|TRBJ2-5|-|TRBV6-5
TGTGCCAGCAGGCCGACTAGTCGGCCACAAGAGACCCAGTACTTC
CASRPTSRPQETQYF
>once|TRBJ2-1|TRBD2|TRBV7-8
TGTGCCAGCACCGCGGGAGGCTCCTACAATGAGCAGTTCTTC
CASTAGGSYNEQFF
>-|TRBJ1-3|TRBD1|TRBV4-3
TGCGCCAGCAGCAAGGACAGGTCCCGCTCTGGAAACACCATATATTTT
CASSKDRSRSGNTIYF